The rows below give T cell receptor beta chains drawn from one sample of a study of cytomegalovirus exposure and HLA in healthy donors. TCRdb's copy holds only in-frame clones and misses some; the assay was immunoSEQ multiplex PCR. The sample has approximately 190,000 clones; roughly 70% are singletons. Sequencing input: PBMCs. These receptors were collected from a woman under 40 in good health and CMV-seronegative. The CDR3 runs from the conserved cysteine through the conserved F or W. Each record gives: J gene, clone size, V gene, D gene, CDR3 protein, CDR3 DNA. The D gene is left open where the match is weak. Where a row states a size, it is once, few, many or the class of an expanded clone; other rows omit it.

j_gene: TRBJ2-3; abundance: once; v_gene: TRBV7-9; d_gene: TRBD2; CDR3aa: CASSPGLAGVADTQYF; CDR3nt: TGTGCCAGCAGCCCAGGACTAGCGGGAGTGGCAGATACGCAGTATTTT
j_gene: TRBJ1-6; abundance: NA; v_gene: TRBV2; d_gene: NA; CDR3aa: CASSVGRAGSPLHF; CDR3nt: TGTGCCAGCAGTGTAGGAAGGGCGGGCTCACCCCTCCACTTT
j_gene: TRBJ2-7; abundance: NA; v_gene: TRBV4-3; d_gene: NA; CDR3aa: CASSQYRGYEQYF; CDR3nt: TGCGCCAGCAGCCAATATAGGGGCTACGAGCAGTACTTC
j_gene: TRBJ1-1; abundance: NA; v_gene: TRBV5-6; d_gene: TRBD1; CDR3aa: CASSFSQGEAAFF; CDR3nt: TGTGCCAGCAGCTTTAGTCAGGGGGAGGCCGCTTTCTTT
j_gene: TRBJ2-7; abundance: NA; v_gene: TRBV4-1; d_gene: NA; CDR3aa: CASSHRGVVDEQYF; CDR3nt: TGCGCCAGCAGCCACAGGGGGGTTGTCGACGAGCAGTACTTC
j_gene: TRBJ2-1; abundance: NA; v_gene: TRBV5-1; d_gene: TRBD2; CDR3aa: CASSGERGGLNEQFF; CDR3nt: TGCGCCAGCAGCGGGGAGCGGGGGGGATTAAATGAGCAGTTCTTC
j_gene: TRBJ2-3; abundance: NA; v_gene: TRBV13; d_gene: NA; CDR3aa: CASSLARLANTDTQYF; CDR3nt: TGTGCCAGCAGCTTAGCGCGGCTAGCAAACACAGATACGCAGTATTTT
j_gene: TRBJ2-3; abundance: NA; v_gene: TRBV4-1; d_gene: TRBD2; CDR3aa: CASSLGTSGTGLPFGQYF; CDR3nt: TGCGCCAGCAGTCTTGGTACTAGCGGGACCGGTCTCCCTTTTGGGCAGTATTTT
j_gene: TRBJ1-1; abundance: NA; v_gene: TRBV11-2; d_gene: NA; CDR3aa: CASRQWYTEAFF; CDR3nt: TGTGCCAGCAGACAGTGGTACACTGAAGCTTTCTTT
j_gene: TRBJ2-3; abundance: NA; v_gene: TRBV27; d_gene: TRBD2; CDR3aa: CASRRRLAGASVTDTQYF; CDR3nt: TGTGCCAGCAGGAGGCGACTAGCGGGGGCCTCAGTCACAGATACGCAGTATTTT
j_gene: TRBJ2-5; abundance: few; v_gene: TRBV10-3; d_gene: NA; CDR3aa: CATYSTGSRGTQYF; CDR3nt: TGTGCCACCTACTCCACGGGGTCCCGGGGGACCCAGTACTTC
j_gene: TRBJ2-3; abundance: NA; v_gene: TRBV12-5; d_gene: TRBD2; CDR3aa: CASGWGLADTQYF; CDR3nt: TGTGCTAGTGGTTGGGGACTAGCGGACACGCAGTATTTT
j_gene: TRBJ1-2; abundance: NA; v_gene: TRBV19; d_gene: NA; CDR3aa: CASSFLGSYYGYTF; CDR3nt: TGTGCCAGTAGCTTTCTGGGCAGCTACTATGGCTACACCTTC
j_gene: TRBJ1-2; abundance: NA; v_gene: TRBV5-1; d_gene: NA; CDR3aa: CASSLVGERGYTF; CDR3nt: TGTGCCAGCAGCTTGGTCGGAGAACGGGGCTACACCTTC
j_gene: TRBJ2-5; abundance: NA; v_gene: TRBV7-6; d_gene: TRBD1; CDR3aa: CASSYGQGARETQYF; CDR3nt: TGTGCCAGCAGCTACGGACAGGGGGCACGGGAGACCCAGTACTTC
j_gene: TRBJ2-1; abundance: NA; v_gene: TRBV5-1; d_gene: TRBD2; CDR3aa: CASSLGAGVGTYNEQFF; CDR3nt: TGCGCCAGCAGCTTGGGGGCGGGGGTCGGAACCTACAATGAGCAGTTCTTC
j_gene: TRBJ1-2; abundance: NA; v_gene: TRBV13; d_gene: TRBD1; CDR3aa: CASSSEDRGRLYGYTF; CDR3nt: TGTGCCAGCAGCTCCGAGGACAGGGGGCGCCTCTATGGCTACACCTTC
j_gene: TRBJ2-1; abundance: NA; v_gene: TRBV5-3; d_gene: NA; CDR3aa: CARSCYLGPVAVHLTAEDEQFF; CDR3nt: TGTGCCAGAAGCTGCTATCTGGGACCCGTAGCGGTCCATTTGACGGCAGAGGATGAGCAGTTCTTC
j_gene: TRBJ2-1; abundance: once; v_gene: TRBV5-6; d_gene: NA; CDR3aa: CASSYLGGEQFF; CDR3nt: TGTGCCAGCAGCTATTTAGGCGGAGAGCAGTTCTTC
j_gene: TRBJ2-7; abundance: NA; v_gene: TRBV27; d_gene: TRBD1; CDR3aa: CASSYHRGAEQYF; CDR3nt: TGTGCCAGCAGTTACCACAGGGGTGCGGAGCAGTACTTC
j_gene: TRBJ2-5; abundance: few; v_gene: TRBV6-5; d_gene: TRBD1; CDR3aa: CASSDRAQETQYF; CDR3nt: TGTGCCAGCAGTGACAGGGCGCAAGAGACCCAGTACTTC
j_gene: TRBJ1-2; abundance: NA; v_gene: TRBV7-9; d_gene: NA; CDR3aa: CASSWGQISHGYTF; CDR3nt: TGTGCCAGCAGCTGGGGACAAATCAGTCATGGCTACACCTTC
j_gene: TRBJ2-3; abundance: NA; v_gene: TRBV21-1; d_gene: NA; CDR3aa: CASSRVRGSRGTDTQYF; CDR3nt: TGTGCCAGCAGCAGGGTGCGCGGGAGTAGGGGCACAGATACGCAGTATTTT
j_gene: TRBJ1-1; abundance: NA; v_gene: TRBV4-1; d_gene: NA; CDR3aa: CASSQVGNSGSEAFF; CDR3nt: TGCGCCAGCAGCCAAGTGGGTAATTCGGGTTCTGAAGCTTTCTTT
j_gene: TRBJ2-5; abundance: NA; v_gene: TRBV5-1; d_gene: TRBD1; CDR3aa: CASSFGQGGETQYF; CDR3nt: TGCGCCAGCAGCTTCGGACAGGGAGGAGAGACCCAGTACTTC